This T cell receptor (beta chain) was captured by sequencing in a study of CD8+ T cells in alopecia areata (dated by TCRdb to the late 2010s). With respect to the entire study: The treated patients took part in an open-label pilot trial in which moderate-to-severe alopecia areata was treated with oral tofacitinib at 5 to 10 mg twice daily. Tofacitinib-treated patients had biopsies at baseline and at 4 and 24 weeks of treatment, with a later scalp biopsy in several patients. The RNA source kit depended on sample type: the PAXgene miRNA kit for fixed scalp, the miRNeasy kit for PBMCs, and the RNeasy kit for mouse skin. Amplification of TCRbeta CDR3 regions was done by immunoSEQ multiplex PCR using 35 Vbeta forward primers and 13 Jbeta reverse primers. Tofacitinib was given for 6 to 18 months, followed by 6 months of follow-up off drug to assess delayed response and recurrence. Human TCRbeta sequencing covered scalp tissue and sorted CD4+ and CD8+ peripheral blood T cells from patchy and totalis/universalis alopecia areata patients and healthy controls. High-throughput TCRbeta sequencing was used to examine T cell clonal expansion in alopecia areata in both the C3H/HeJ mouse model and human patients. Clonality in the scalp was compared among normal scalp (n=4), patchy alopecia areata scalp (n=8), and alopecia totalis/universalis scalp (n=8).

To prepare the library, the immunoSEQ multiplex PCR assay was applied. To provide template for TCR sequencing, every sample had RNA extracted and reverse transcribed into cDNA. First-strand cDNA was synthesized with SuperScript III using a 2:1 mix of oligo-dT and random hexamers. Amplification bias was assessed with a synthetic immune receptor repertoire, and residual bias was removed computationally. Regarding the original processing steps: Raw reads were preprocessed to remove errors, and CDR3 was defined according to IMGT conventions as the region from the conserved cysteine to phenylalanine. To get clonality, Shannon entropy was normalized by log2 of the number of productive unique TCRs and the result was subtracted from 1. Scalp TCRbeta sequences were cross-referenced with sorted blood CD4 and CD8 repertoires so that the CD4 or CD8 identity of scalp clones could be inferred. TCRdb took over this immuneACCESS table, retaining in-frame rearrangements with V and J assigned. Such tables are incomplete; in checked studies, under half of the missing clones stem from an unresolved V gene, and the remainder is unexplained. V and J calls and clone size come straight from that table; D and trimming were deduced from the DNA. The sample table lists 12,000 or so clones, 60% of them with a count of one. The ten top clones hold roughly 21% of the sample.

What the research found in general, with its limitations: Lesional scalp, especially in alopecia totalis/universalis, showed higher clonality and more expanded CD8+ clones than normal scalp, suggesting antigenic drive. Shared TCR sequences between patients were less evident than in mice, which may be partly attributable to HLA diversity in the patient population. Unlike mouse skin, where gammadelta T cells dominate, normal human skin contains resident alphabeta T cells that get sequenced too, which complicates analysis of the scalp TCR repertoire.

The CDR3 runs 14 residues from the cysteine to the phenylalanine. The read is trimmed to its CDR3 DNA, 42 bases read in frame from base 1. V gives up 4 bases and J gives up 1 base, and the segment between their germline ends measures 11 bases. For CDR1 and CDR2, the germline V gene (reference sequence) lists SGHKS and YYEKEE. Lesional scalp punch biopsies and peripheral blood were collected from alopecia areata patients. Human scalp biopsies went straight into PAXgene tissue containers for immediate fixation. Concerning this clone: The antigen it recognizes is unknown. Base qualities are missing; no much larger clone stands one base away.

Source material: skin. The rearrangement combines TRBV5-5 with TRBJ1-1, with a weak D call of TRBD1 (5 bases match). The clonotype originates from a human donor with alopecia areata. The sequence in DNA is TGTGCCAGCAGCCCACTTCAGGGGAACACTGAAGCTTTCTTT. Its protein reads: CASSPLQGNTEAFF.